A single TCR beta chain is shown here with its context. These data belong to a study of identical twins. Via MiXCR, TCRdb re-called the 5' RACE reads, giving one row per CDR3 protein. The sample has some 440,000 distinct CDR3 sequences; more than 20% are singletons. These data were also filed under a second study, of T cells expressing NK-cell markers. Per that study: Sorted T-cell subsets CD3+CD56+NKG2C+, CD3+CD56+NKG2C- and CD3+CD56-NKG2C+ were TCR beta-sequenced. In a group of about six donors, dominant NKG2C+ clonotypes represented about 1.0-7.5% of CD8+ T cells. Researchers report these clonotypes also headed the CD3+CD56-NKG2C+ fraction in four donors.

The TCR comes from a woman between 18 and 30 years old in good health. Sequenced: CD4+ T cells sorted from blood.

CDR3 DNA: TGTGCCAGCTCACCCCAGAGTTTAGCGGGGGGATCCTACAATGAGCAGTTCTTC. Amino acids: CASSPQSLAGGSYNEQFF. The rearrangement uses TRBV18 and TRBJ2-1, with TRBD2 matching 10 bases. J was trimmed by 1 base and V by 3 bases; bases with no gene match: 9. The length of the CDR3 is 18 residues. Germline V lookup: CDR1 KGHSH, CDR2 LQKENI.